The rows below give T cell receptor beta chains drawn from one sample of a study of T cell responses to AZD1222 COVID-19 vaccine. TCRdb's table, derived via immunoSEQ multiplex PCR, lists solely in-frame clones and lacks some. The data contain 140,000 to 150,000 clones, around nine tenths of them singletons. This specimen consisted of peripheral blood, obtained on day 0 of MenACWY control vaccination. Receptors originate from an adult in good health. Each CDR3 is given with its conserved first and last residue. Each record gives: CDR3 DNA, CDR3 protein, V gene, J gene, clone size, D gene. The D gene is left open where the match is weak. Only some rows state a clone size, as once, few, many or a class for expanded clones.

CDR3nt: TGTGCCACCAGTGATGCGGGGAACCGGGAGCTGTTTTTT
CDR3aa: CATSDAGNRELFF
v_gene: TRBV24-1
j_gene: TRBJ2-2
abundance: .
d_gene: .

CDR3nt: TGTGCCACCCCTTCGGGGCCCGGGGAGCTGTTTTTT
CDR3aa: CATPSGPGELFF
v_gene: TRBV18
j_gene: TRBJ2-2
abundance: .
d_gene: .

CDR3nt: TGCGCCAGCAGCAAACAAGGGCAGGGAGGAGGCACTGAAGCTTTCTTT
CDR3aa: CASSKQGQGGGTEAFF
v_gene: TRBV4-1
j_gene: TRBJ1-1
abundance: .
d_gene: .

CDR3nt: TGTGCCAGCAGTGAACCGCCAGCCCGGGACGCAGTCTCCTACGAGCAGTACTTC
CDR3aa: CASSEPPARDAVSYEQYF
v_gene: TRBV6-1
j_gene: TRBJ2-7
abundance: .
d_gene: .

CDR3nt: TGTGCCAGTAGTATCAGGGCGGGACAGGGTGGTCAGCCCCAGCATTTT
CDR3aa: CASSIRAGQGGQPQHF
v_gene: TRBV19
j_gene: TRBJ1-5
abundance: .
d_gene: TRBD1

CDR3nt: TGTGCCAGCAGTGTTCGGACAGGGCGATCCTACGAGCAGTACTTC
CDR3aa: CASSVRTGRSYEQYF
v_gene: TRBV25-1
j_gene: TRBJ2-7
abundance: once
d_gene: TRBD1

CDR3nt: TGTGCCAGCTCACCAAAGACAGGGGGGAGCACTGAAGCTTTCTTT
CDR3aa: CASSPKTGGSTEAFF
v_gene: TRBV18
j_gene: TRBJ1-1
abundance: .
d_gene: TRBD1

CDR3nt: TGTGCCAGCAGCCGGAGGGTCTACGAGCAGTACTTC
CDR3aa: CASSRRVYEQYF
v_gene: TRBV12-3/TRBV12-4
j_gene: TRBJ2-7
abundance: .
d_gene: .

CDR3nt: TGTGCCAGCAAGGAACTAGCAGGTTCCCCCGGGGAGCTGTTTTTT
CDR3aa: CASKELAGSPGELFF
v_gene: TRBV2
j_gene: TRBJ2-2
abundance: .
d_gene: .

CDR3nt: TGTGCCAGCAGCGTAACTAGCGGGATTCCCGACGAGCAGTACTTC
CDR3aa: CASSVTSGIPDEQYF
v_gene: TRBV9
j_gene: TRBJ2-7
abundance: .
d_gene: TRBD2

CDR3nt: TGTGCCAGCAGCCCCCGTACAGGGGTCTATCAGCCCCAGCATTTT
CDR3aa: CASSPRTGVYQPQHF
v_gene: TRBV28
j_gene: TRBJ1-5
abundance: .
d_gene: TRBD1

CDR3nt: TGTGCCAGCAGCCAAGGGACTCCTGGAAACACCATATATTTT
CDR3aa: CASSQGTPGNTIYF
v_gene: TRBV3-1/TRBV3-2
j_gene: TRBJ1-3
abundance: .
d_gene: .

CDR3nt: TGTGCCAGTAGTATAGGACTCCTAAGCTCCTACGAGCAGTACTTC
CDR3aa: CASSIGLLSSYEQYF
v_gene: TRBV19
j_gene: TRBJ2-7
abundance: .
d_gene: .

CDR3nt: TGCGCCAGCTTCATCATGGGACCTGGATTCGAGCAGTACTTC
CDR3aa: CASFIMGPGFEQYF
v_gene: TRBV10-1
j_gene: TRBJ2-7
abundance: .
d_gene: .

CDR3nt: TGTGCCAGCAGTGAATGGTTGACGGGACAGGGAAACTATGGCTACACCTTC
CDR3aa: CASSEWLTGQGNYGYTF
v_gene: TRBV6-1
j_gene: TRBJ1-2
abundance: .
d_gene: TRBD1

CDR3nt: TGTGCCAGCAGTTTATACGGGGGACCCGGGGAGCTGTTTTTT
CDR3aa: CASSLYGGPGELFF
v_gene: TRBV27
j_gene: TRBJ2-2
abundance: .
d_gene: .

CDR3nt: TGTGCCAGCAGCAAAAATGTCCAAGAGACCCAGTACTTC
CDR3aa: CASSKNVQETQYF
v_gene: TRBV6-5
j_gene: TRBJ2-5
abundance: .
d_gene: .

CDR3nt: TGTGCCAGCAGTGACTCGGGCGGGGGGTCTACAGATACGCAGTATTTT
CDR3aa: CASSDSGGGSTDTQYF
v_gene: TRBV6-4
j_gene: TRBJ2-3
abundance: .
d_gene: TRBD2

CDR3nt: TGTGCCAGCAGTCCTTCCACGGTAGGGGAAAAACTGTTTTTT
CDR3aa: CASSPSTVGEKLFF
v_gene: TRBV7-9
j_gene: TRBJ1-4
abundance: once
d_gene: .

CDR3nt: TGTGCCAGCCGATCAAGGGAGGCCAGGGAGGGGGAGCAGTACTTC
CDR3aa: CASRSREAREGEQYF
v_gene: TRBV27
j_gene: TRBJ2-7
abundance: .
d_gene: TRBD2

CDR3nt: TGTGCCAGCAGCTTAGGTTCGGCCCACAATCAGCCCCAGCATTTT
CDR3aa: CASSLGSAHNQPQHF
v_gene: TRBV11-2
j_gene: TRBJ1-5
abundance: .
d_gene: .

CDR3nt: TGTGCCAGCAGCCAAGACGAACGCTATGGCTACACCTTC
CDR3aa: CASSQDERYGYTF
v_gene: TRBV3-1/TRBV3-2
j_gene: TRBJ1-2
abundance: .
d_gene: .

CDR3nt: TGTGCCAGCAGCTTAGATCCGGATAGGCGACTCCGCACAGATACGCAGTATTTT
CDR3aa: CASSLDPDRRLRTDTQYF
v_gene: TRBV11-2
j_gene: TRBJ2-3
abundance: .
d_gene: .

CDR3nt: TGTGCCAGCAGCGACCATGGGAATCCTAACTATGGCTACACCTTC
CDR3aa: CASSDHGNPNYGYTF
v_gene: TRBV7-2
j_gene: TRBJ1-2
abundance: once
d_gene: .

CDR3nt: TGTGCCAGCAGCGGAGAGACGGGCCCCATATATTTT
CDR3aa: CASSGETGPIYF
v_gene: TRBV9
j_gene: TRBJ1-3
abundance: .
d_gene: .

CDR3nt: TGTGCCAGTAGTCGGACAGCTAACTATGGCTACACCTTC
CDR3aa: CASSRTANYGYTF
v_gene: TRBV19
j_gene: TRBJ1-2
abundance: .
d_gene: .

CDR3nt: TGCGCCAGCAGCCTTGACAGCAGGGCTTTCTTT
CDR3aa: CASSLDSRAFF
v_gene: TRBV10-2
j_gene: TRBJ1-1
abundance: .
d_gene: .

CDR3nt: TGTGCCAGCAGCCAAGAAAGTAAGAGTGGACAGGCGGGTTATAGCAATCAGCCCCAGCATTTT
CDR3aa: CASSQESKSGQAGYSNQPQHF
v_gene: TRBV3-1/TRBV3-2
j_gene: TRBJ1-5
abundance: once
d_gene: TRBD1

CDR3nt: TGTGCCAGCATCTTAGCCACCACAGATACGCAGTATTTT
CDR3aa: CASILATTDTQYF
v_gene: TRBV6-5
j_gene: TRBJ2-3
abundance: .
d_gene: .

CDR3nt: TGTGCCAGCAGTTTAAATAGACACCTGACCTACGAGCAGTACTTC
CDR3aa: CASSLNRHLTYEQYF
v_gene: TRBV27
j_gene: TRBJ2-7
abundance: .
d_gene: .

CDR3nt: TGTGCCAGCTCACCAAGTAGGGGAAACACCATATATTTT
CDR3aa: CASSPSRGNTIYF
v_gene: TRBV18
j_gene: TRBJ1-3
abundance: .
d_gene: .

CDR3nt: TGTGCCAGCAACTTTCAAAGATACACCGGGGAGCTGTTTTTT
CDR3aa: CASNFQRYTGELFF
v_gene: TRBV3-1/TRBV3-2
j_gene: TRBJ2-2
abundance: .
d_gene: .

CDR3nt: TGTGCCAGCTCTAGGACAGGGGACGAGCAGTACTTC
CDR3aa: CASSRTGDEQYF
v_gene: TRBV18
j_gene: TRBJ2-7
abundance: .
d_gene: TRBD1

CDR3nt: TGCGCCAGCAGGGCCGGGACAGTGAACACTGAAGCTTTCTTT
CDR3aa: CASRAGTVNTEAFF
v_gene: TRBV10-2
j_gene: TRBJ1-1
abundance: once
d_gene: TRBD1

CDR3nt: TGTGCCAGCAGTCCCCGAGGGACTAGCGGGAGGAGCTCCTACAATGAGCAGTTCTTC
CDR3aa: CASSPRGTSGRSSYNEQFF
v_gene: TRBV6-6
j_gene: TRBJ2-1
abundance: .
d_gene: TRBD2

CDR3nt: TGCGCCAGCGCCGTGGACAGCGCGCAGGAGCCCCAGCATTTT
CDR3aa: CASAVDSAQEPQHF
v_gene: TRBV5-1
j_gene: TRBJ1-5
abundance: .
d_gene: .

CDR3nt: TGTGCCAGCAGCCACCTCGACAGGGGTAGCGAGCAGTACTTC
CDR3aa: CASSHLDRGSEQYF
v_gene: TRBV3-1/TRBV3-2
j_gene: TRBJ2-7
abundance: .
d_gene: TRBD1

CDR3nt: TGTGCCAGCAGTCTATCGCGGAGCTCCTACAATGAGCAGTTCTTC
CDR3aa: CASSLSRSSYNEQFF
v_gene: TRBV27
j_gene: TRBJ2-1
abundance: .
d_gene: .

CDR3nt: TGTGCCAGCAGTGTCGGGGGGAACGATGAGCAGTTCTTC
CDR3aa: CASSVGGNDEQFF
v_gene: TRBV2
j_gene: TRBJ2-1
abundance: .
d_gene: TRBD2

CDR3nt: TGCAGCGTTGGAGGGGGGACCCAGCCCAATGAGCAGTTCTTC
CDR3aa: CSVGGGTQPNEQFF
v_gene: TRBV29-1
j_gene: TRBJ2-1
abundance: .
d_gene: .

CDR3nt: TGCGCCAGCAGCCAAGGGACTAACTCCTACAATGAGCAGTTCTTC
CDR3aa: CASSQGTNSYNEQFF
v_gene: TRBV4-1
j_gene: TRBJ2-1
abundance: .
d_gene: .

CDR3nt: TGCAGCGTTGAAGATCGACAGCCTGCAAACTATGGCTACACCTTC
CDR3aa: CSVEDRQPANYGYTF
v_gene: TRBV29-1
j_gene: TRBJ1-2
abundance: .
d_gene: .

CDR3nt: TGTGCCAGCCAGAGGCAACAAGGGGGCGAGCAGTACTTC
CDR3aa: CASQRQQGGEQYF
v_gene: TRBV12-3/TRBV12-4
j_gene: TRBJ2-7
abundance: once
d_gene: .

CDR3nt: TGTGCCAGCAGTCGGCCCTTAGGGGAAAAACTGTTTTTT
CDR3aa: CASSRPLGEKLFF
v_gene: TRBV27
j_gene: TRBJ1-4
abundance: .
d_gene: .

CDR3nt: TGTGCCAGCAGCCAATCGACAGGGGTGAATTCACCCCTCCACTTT
CDR3aa: CASSQSTGVNSPLHF
v_gene: TRBV3-1/TRBV3-2
j_gene: TRBJ1-6
abundance: .
d_gene: TRBD1

CDR3nt: TGTGCCAGCAGCGTAGGGGGTTCGGATAATTCACCCCTCCACTTT
CDR3aa: CASSVGGSDNSPLHF
v_gene: TRBV9
j_gene: TRBJ1-6
abundance: .
d_gene: .